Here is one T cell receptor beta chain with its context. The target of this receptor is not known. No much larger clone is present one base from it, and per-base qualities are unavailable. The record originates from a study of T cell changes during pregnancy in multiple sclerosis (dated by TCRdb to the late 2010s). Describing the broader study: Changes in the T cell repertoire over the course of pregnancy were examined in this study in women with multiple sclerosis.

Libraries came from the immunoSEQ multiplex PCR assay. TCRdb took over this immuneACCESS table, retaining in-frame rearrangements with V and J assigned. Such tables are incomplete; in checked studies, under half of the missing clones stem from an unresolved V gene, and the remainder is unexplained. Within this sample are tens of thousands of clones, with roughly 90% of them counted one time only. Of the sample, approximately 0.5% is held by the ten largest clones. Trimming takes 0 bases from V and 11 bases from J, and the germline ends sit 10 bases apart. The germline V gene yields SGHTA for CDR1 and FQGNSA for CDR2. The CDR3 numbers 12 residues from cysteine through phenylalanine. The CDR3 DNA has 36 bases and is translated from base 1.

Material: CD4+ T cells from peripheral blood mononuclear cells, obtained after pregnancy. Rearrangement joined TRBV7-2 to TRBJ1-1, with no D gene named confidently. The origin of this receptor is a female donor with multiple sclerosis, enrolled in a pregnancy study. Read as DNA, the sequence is TGTGCCAGCAGCTTAGCTGGGCAGGTGGCTTTCTTT. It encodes CASSLAGQVAFF.